This T cell receptor beta chain came from a study of TIL therapy for anti-PD-1-resistant metastatic lung cancer. The wider study: Tumors were harvested before any PD-1/PD-L1 blockade. Half of patients were current or former smokers. Points from the study as a whole: TIL clonotype persistence in blood showed no apparent association with response.

V lost 4 bases to trimming and J lost 5 bases, with 12 bases between them. CDR1 and CDR2 (germline): MNHEY, SVGAGI. The CDR3 covers 14 residues. Sequencing used immunoSEQ v3. The table came from immunoSEQ multiplex PCR; TCRdb's copy has only in-frame clones and leaves some out. The table shows 50,000 to 65,000 clones, with roughly 69% occurring only once. With respect to this clone: Its target is unknown.

As to time point: pre-treatment sample, taken before nivolumab and TIL therapy. This chain links TRBV6-5 with TRBJ1-5; no clear D gene. Sample: blood, taken at baseline. The receptor was isolated from a person aged 25-85 years with non-small cell lung cancer. In DNA form, the CDR3 reads TGTGCCAGCAGTTTATCCGGGATCCATCAGCCCCAGCATTTT. Translation gives CASSLSGIHQPQHF.